One sample yielded the 29 T cell receptor beta chains listed below, sequenced in a study of blood T cell repertoires in COVID-19. Clones were sequenced by immunoSEQ multiplex PCR, and TCRdb holds only the in-frame ones, with some missing. The sample lists fewer than 350,000 clones, less than 90% occurring once. Sequencing input: peripheral blood. Receptors were obtained from a woman younger than 45 with COVID-19, enrolled during active disease.

V is TRBV12-3 or TRBV12-4 and J is TRBJ2-5; no definite D call. V dropped 6 bases and J dropped 9 bases, with 11 bases sitting between them. This CDR3 has 11 residues. The CDR3 here is CASSLVRAQYF. CDR3 bases: TGTGCCAGCAGCCTTGTCCGCGCCCAGTACTTC.

The rearrangement joins TRBV7-2 to TRBJ2-3, with a possible D match to TRBD2 (5 bases). V shed 1 base and J shed 3 bases, with 11 bases lying between them. CDR1 and CDR2 (germline): SGHTA, FQGNSA. The CDR3 contains 15 residues. The CDR3 bases are TGTGCCAGCAGCTTAGTTTCTACGGGAACAGATACGCAGTATTTT. Translation: CASSLVSTGTDTQYF.

Here the CDR3 reads CASSPRPRDTQYF. CDR3 nucleotide sequence: TGTGCCAGCAGCCCCCGCCCCCGGGATACGCAGTATTTT. The chain carries TRBV3-1 (or the pseudogene TRBV3-2) and TRBJ2-3, with D hard to call. Germline CDR1 is LGHDT and CDR2 is YNNKEL (reference sequence). This CDR3 has 13 amino acids. Trimming left V 4 bases short and J 6 bases short, with 11 bases between.

The V gene is TRBV19, the J gene TRBJ2-7, with 7 bases that match TRBD1. The germline V gene has CDR1 LNHDA and CDR2 SQIVND (reference sequence). The CDR3 is made up of 14 amino acids. Losses at the gene ends were 1 base for V and 4 bases for J; bases not matched to a gene: 4. The CDR3 is CASSIAGTAYEQYF. CDR3 sequence (DNA): TGTGCCAGTAGTATAGCCGGGACAGCGTACGAGCAGTACTTC.

The rearrangement joins TRBV6-5 to TRBJ1-6, with D possibly matching TRBD1 (5 bases). This CDR3 region has 14 residues. Germline-derived CDR1 and CDR2 are MNHEY and SVGAGI. Trimming left V 5 bases short and J 9 bases short, with 14 bases between. The CDR3 loop is CASSTQGLGSPLHF. The CDR3 nucleotides are TGTGCCAGCAGTACCCAGGGACTGGGTTCACCCCTCCACTTT.

The genes are TRBV29-1 and TRBJ1-1; 7 nucleotides agree with TRBD1. Losses at the gene ends were 7 bases for V and 5 bases for J; bases not matched to a gene: 10. Germline V gives CDR1 SQVTM, CDR2 ANQGSEA. The CDR3 runs to 13 residues. CDR3: CSAVGGQITEAFF. The DNA for the CDR3 is TGCAGCGCTGTGGGGGGACAGATAACTGAAGCTTTCTTT.

V gene TRBV7-2 combines with J gene TRBJ2-7; D not resolved. The CDR3 consists of 12 residues. V was cut by 1 base and J by 6 bases, with 7 bases left in between. Germline V lookup: CDR1 SGHTA, CDR2 FQGNSA. The chain's CDR3 is CASSLGSGEQYF. CDR3 DNA sequence: TGTGCCAGCAGCTTAGGGTCGGGCGAGCAGTACTTC.

The chain combines TRBV24-1 with TRBJ2-2; TRBD2 matches 9 bases. Germline V gives CDR1 KGHDR, CDR2 SFDVKD. Trimming removed 0 bases from V and 6 bases from J; junction bases left unmatched: 7. The CDR3 runs 17 residues. In DNA, the CDR3 is TGTGCCACCAGTGATTTGCCATCCAGCGGGGGGCCCGGGGAGCTGTTTTTT. Translating gives CATSDLPSSGGPGELFF.

The J gene is TRBJ2-7, the V gene TRBV18; D remains unclear. From germline, CDR1 is KGHSH and CDR2 LQKENI. The CDR3 consists of 14 residues. Between the trimmed V and J ends, which lost 5 bases and 0 bases, there was a span of 11 bases. Here the CDR3 DNA reads TGTGCCAGCTCATCCGATCGAGGCTCCTACGAGCAGTACTTC. Protein sequence: CASSSDRGSYEQYF.

The chain joins TRBV5-4 to TRBJ2-7; 9 positions agree with TRBD2. This CDR3 contains 15 residues. Germline V gene lookup returns CDR1 SGHNT and CDR2 YYREEE (reference sequence). Germline trimming cut 0 bases from V and 6 bases from J; bases unmatched to any gene: 7. DNA for the CDR3: TGTGCCAGCAGCTTGGAGCTAGCGGGGCCCAGCGAGCAGTACTTC. As protein: CASSLELAGPSEQYF. Full variable domain (missing parts from reference TRBV5-4 and TRBJ2-7): ETGVTQSPTHLIKTRGQQVTLRCSSQSGHNTVSWYQQALGQGPQFIFQYYREEENGRGNFPPRFSGLQFPNYSSELNVNALELDDSALYLCASSLELAGPSEQYFGPGTRLTVT.

CDR3 sequence (DNA): TGTGCCAGCAGCTTGGAATACGCGGGAGATACGCAGTATTTT. It is translated as CASSLEYAGDTQYF. The chain uses TRBV5-4 and TRBJ2-3; D may be TRBD2 (5 bases). This CDR3 comprises 14 residues. The germline V gene has CDR1 SGHNT and CDR2 YYREEE (reference sequence). With 0 bases removed from V and 5 bases from J, the gap between germline ends came to 10 bases. Using reference TRBV5-4 and TRBJ2-3 for the parts outside the CDR3, the full variable domain is ETGVTQSPTHLIKTRGQQVTLRCSSQSGHNTVSWYQQALGQGPQFIFQYYREEENGRGNFPPRFSGLQFPNYSSELNVNALELDDSALYLCASSLEYAGDTQYFGPGTRLTVL.

The chain couples TRBV7-9 to TRBJ1-5, with TRBD1 identical over 8 bases. The CDR3 contains 18 residues. V gave up 4 bases and J gave up 3 bases; unmatched junction bases: 14. Germline CDR1 and CDR2: SEHNR and FQNEAQ (reference sequence). The CDR3 reads CASSSQSSGGSVNQPQHF. CDR3 DNA sequence: TGTGCCAGCAGCTCCCAATCGTCAGGGGGCTCTGTCAATCAGCCCCAGCATTTT.

The genes are TRBV6-1 and TRBJ2-1; TRBD2 matches at 9 bases. With V trimmed by 2 bases and J by 0 bases, 14 bases remained unmatched. The germline CDR1 and CDR2 sequences are MNHNS and SASEGT. The CDR3 has 20 residues. The CDR3 nucleotides read TGTGCCAGCAGTGAAATTTGGGCTAGCGGGGTTTTGGGCTCCTACAATGAGCAGTTCTTC. Translation: CASSEIWASGVLGSYNEQFF.

This chain links TRBV6-5 with TRBJ1-2; 7 bases are a match to TRBD1. With V trimmed by 6 bases and J by 5 bases, 6 bases remained unmatched. In germline, CDR1 is MNHEY, CDR2 SVGAGI. The CDR3 sequence is 13 residues long. CDR3 DNA: TGTGCCAGCAGGCTAGGGGGCAGTTATGGCTACACCTTC. Its translation is CASRLGGSYGYTF.

J is TRBJ1-5 and V is TRBV3-1 (or the pseudogene TRBV3-2); no reliable D call. From germline, CDR1 is LGHDT and CDR2 YNNKEL (reference sequence). Trimming left V 5 bases short and J 6 bases short, with 11 bases between. The CDR3 contains 13 residues. The CDR3 is CASSFRAVQPQHF. The CDR3 coding sequence is TGTGCCAGCAGCTTTCGCGCGGTTCAGCCCCAGCATTTT.

The chain combines TRBV27 with TRBJ1-2, with D uncertain. Germline V gives CDR1 MNHEY, CDR2 SMNVEV (reference sequence). The CDR3 contains 14 residues. The ends were cut back, 2 bases at V and 2 bases at J, with 9 bases in the middle. The CDR3 DNA sequence: TGTGCCAGCAGTTTAGGCCCAGGAAACTATGGCTACACCTTC. Residues: CASSLGPGNYGYTF.

This rearrangement joins TRBV27 to TRBJ1-4, with D perhaps matching TRBD1 (5 bases). V lost 5 bases and J lost 12, with 19 bases in between. The CDR3 loop spans 14 amino acids. Per germline, CDR1 MNHEY and CDR2 SMNVEV (reference sequence). CDR3 in DNA: TGTGCCAGCAGTCGAGGGAGGGGTTCGAAGGAACTGTTTTTT. It translates to CASSRGRGSKELFF. The entire variable domain, with the rest obtained from reference TRBV27 and TRBJ1-4, is as follows: EAQVTQNPRYLITVTGKKLTVTCSQNMNHEYMSWYRQDPGLGLRQIYYSMNVEVTDKGDVPEGYKVSRKEKRNFPLILESPSPNQTSLYFCASSRGRGSKELFFGSGTQLSVL.

A few counts support this clone. The chain joins TRBV28 to TRBJ1-3; 7 positions match TRBD1. V lost 10 bases and J lost 3; bases outside the gene matches: 18. The germline V gene encodes CDR1 MDHEN and CDR2 SYDVKM. The CDR3 totals 17 residues. The CDR3 loop reads CATSPRPRGWYGNTIYF. CDR3 nucleotide sequence: TGTGCCACCTCACCTCGTCCCAGGGGGTGGTATGGAAACACCATATATTTT.

This chain connects TRBV18 to TRBJ2-5; TRBD2 is a possible D gene (5 bases). The CDR3 contains 12 residues. V gave up 2 bases and J gave up 10 bases, with 11 bases separating them. CDR1 KGHSH and CDR2 LQKENI come from the germline V gene. The CDR3 coding sequence is TGTGCCAGCTCACCAGACTTGACTATCCAGTACTTC. Its translation is CASSPDLTIQYF.

The CDR3 here is CATTVPGQGPCYGYTF. The CDR3 DNA follows: TGTGCCACCACCGTCCCGGGACAGGGTCCTTGCTATGGCTACACCTTC. This sequence joins TRBV25-1 and TRBJ1-2, with TRBD1 matching over 9 bases. The V and J ends lost 10 bases and 4 bases, in that order; junction bases with no gene match: 16. This CDR3 is 16 amino acids long. Germline values: CDR1 MGHDK, CDR2 SYGVNS.

The chain joins TRBV27 to TRBJ2-7; D not resolved. In germline, CDR1 is MNHEY, CDR2 SMNVEV (reference sequence). The CDR3 is 14 amino acids. Trimming removed 6 bases at V and 1 base at J, with 13 bases between. CDR3 in DNA: TGTGCCAGCAGGGGCCGTGGCAGATCCTACGAGCAGTACTTC. The encoded protein is CASRGRGRSYEQYF.

The chain recombines TRBV5-8 with TRBJ1-1; D gene ambiguous. This CDR3 has 13 amino acids. Germline lookup yields CDR1 SGHTS and CDR2 YDEGEE. Trimming cost V 2 bases and J 3 bases, with 8 bases left between them. The CDR3 coding sequence is TGTGCCAGCAGCTTTCTCGGTTACACTGAAGCTTTCTTT. Amino acid sequence: CASSFLGYTEAFF.

V usage is TRBV7-8 and J usage is TRBJ2-5; 7 bases are a match to TRBD2. V shed 5 bases and J 1 base; nucleotides not matched to a gene: 22. CDR1 and CDR2 from the germline V gene are SGHVS and FQNEAQ. The CDR3 contains 20 residues. The CDR3 DNA reads TGTGCCAGCAGCCCCATCCCCCAGGACATGCCGACGGGGGGCCAAGAGACCCAGTACTTC. Its translation: CASSPIPQDMPTGGQETQYF.

The chain recombines TRBV2 with TRBJ1-1; TRBD1 is a possible D gene (5 bases). Germline V gene sequence: CDR1 SNHLY, CDR2 FYNNEI. The V end lost 4 bases, the J end lost 6 bases, and 12 bases lay between the germline ends. The CDR3 runs to 13 residues. CDR3 DNA: TGTGCCAGCAGTGGGACAAATCTAGCTGAAGCTTTCTTT. Amino acid sequence: CASSGTNLAEAFF.

The chain recombines TRBV29-1 with TRBJ1-2; no firm D call. The CDR3 spans 14 residues. Deletions cut 5 bases from V and 7 bases from J, with 20 bases between. Germline V CDR1 and CDR2: SQVTM, ANQGSEA. The CDR3 DNA follows: TGCAGCGTTCCTTACCCGGGCTCGGAGGGTGGCTACACCTTC. Translating gives CSVPYPGSEGGYTF.

The chain uses TRBV9 and TRBJ2-2; 12 nucleotides align to TRBD2. J was trimmed by 3 bases and V by 6 bases; bases with no gene match: 6. The CDR3 spans 16 residues. Germline V lookup: CDR1 SGDLS, CDR2 YYNGEE. The CDR3 sequence: CASTQLAGGYTGELFF. In nucleotides, the CDR3 is TGTGCCAGCACCCAACTAGCGGGGGGCTACACCGGGGAGCTGTTTTTT.

This clone was picked up one time. This rearrangement joins TRBV7-8 to TRBJ1-6, with TRBD1 matching over 10 bases. Germline V CDR1 and CDR2: SGHVS, FQNEAQ. The CDR3 loop spans 16 amino acids. J gave up 9 bases and V 2 bases, and 7 bases lay outside the gene matches. The CDR3 DNA reads TGTGCCAGCAGCTTATACCGGGGACAGGGGTCTTCACCCCTCCACTTT. Amino acids: CASSLYRGQGSSPLHF.

The rearrangement links TRBV19 to TRBJ1-3, with 7 bases identical to TRBD1. V lost 6 bases to trimming and J lost 0 bases; unmatched junction nucleotides: 8. In germline, CDR1 is LNHDA, CDR2 SQIVND (reference sequence). The CDR3 is made up of 16 amino acids. The CDR3 DNA is TGTGCCAGTAGCGAGACAGGGTCCCGCTCTGGAAACACCATATATTTT. Its translation: CASSETGSRSGNTIYF.

This chain joins TRBV10-3 and TRBJ2-7; tentatively, D is TRBD2 (6 bases). Trimming shortened V by 10 bases and J by 3 bases, and 16 bases separated the two germline ends. The length of the CDR3 is 13 residues. Germline-derived CDR1 and CDR2 are ENHRY and SYGVKD. The CDR3 DNA reads as TGTGCCACCAGGAGGGAGACCTTCTACGAGCAGTACTTC. Protein: CATRRETFYEQYF.